A single sample gave rise to the 2 T cell receptor beta chains below, sequenced in a study of T cells in Graves' hyperthyroidism and ophthalmopathy. TCR beta CDR3 regions were amplified from RNA transcripts. The TCR CDR3 was amplified in a first-round RT-PCR using the HTBI primer set. TCRdb reanalysed the multiplex PCR reads using MiXCR and keeps one entry per CDR3 protein. The sample has 370,000 or so distinct CDR3 sequences, 20% to 25% seen once. Material for sequencing was blood. The receptors stem from a middle-aged man with Graves' hyperthyroidism.

This clonotype has ten or more counts. This chain uses TRBV12-3 or TRBV12-4 with TRBJ1-1; 9 bases match TRBD1. V shed 5 bases and J 4 bases; nucleotides not matched to a gene: 5. The CDR3 runs to 14 residues. Written as DNA, the CDR3 is TGTGCCAGCAGTGAGACAGGGGGAGGCACTGAAGCTTTCTTT. Amino acids: CASSETGGGTEAFF.

The CDR3: CSGRTTGGEQYF. CDR3 DNA: TGCAGCGGGAGAACTACAGGGGGCGAGCAGTACTTC. The chain employs TRBV20-1 and TRBJ2-7; TRBD1 aligns across 8 bases. The CDR3 length is 12 residues. CDR1 and CDR2 (germline): DFQATT, SNEGSKA (reference sequence).